A single sample is the source of the 17 T cell receptor beta chains below, sequenced in a study of blood T cell repertoires in COVID-19. The assay was immunoSEQ multiplex PCR, and TCRdb's table has in-frame clones only and misses some. In the table there are over 95,000 clones, 75% to 90% of which are singletons. The sample comprised peripheral blood. The receptors were sampled from a woman aged 40-49 years with acute or convalescent COVID-19.

V usage is TRBV18 and J usage is TRBJ2-5; a weak D match, TRBD1 (6 bases). The CDR3 is made up of 13 amino acids. Per the germline V gene, CDR1 is KGHSH and CDR2 is LQKENI. V lost 3 bases and J 2 bases, leaving 7 bases between the germline ends. The CDR3 loop is CASSPTGQETQYF. CDR3 nucleotides: TGTGCCAGCTCACCGACAGGTCAAGAGACCCAGTACTTC. Supplemented by reference TRBV18 and TRBJ2-5, the full variable domain reads NAGVMQNPRHLVRRRGQEARLRCSPMKGHSHVYWYRQLPEEGLKFMVYLQKENIIDESGMPKERFSAEFPKEGPSILRIQQVVRGDSAAYFCASSPTGQETQYFGPGTRLLVL.

V gene TRBV3-1 (or the pseudogene TRBV3-2) combines with J gene TRBJ1-1; tentatively, D is TRBD1 (5 bases). The V end was cut by 0 bases, the J end by 10 bases, with 18 bases between. The CDR3 consists of 15 residues. CDR1 is LGHDT and CDR2 is YNNKEL in the germline V gene (reference sequence). The CDR3 protein is CASSQDRSPQRGAFF. The CDR3 nucleotides read TGTGCCAGCAGCCAAGATCGGTCCCCCCAAAGGGGAGCTTTCTTT.

CDR3 DNA sequence: TGCAGCGTTACTCAGGGGGCCGGTGCACCCCTCCACTTT. Protein sequence: CSVTQGAGAPLHF. V and J are TRBV29-1 and TRBJ1-6; 8 positions agree with TRBD1. Germline values: CDR1 SQVTM, CDR2 ANQGSEA. V shed 5 bases and J 11 bases; nucleotides not matched to a gene: 8. The CDR3 is 13 residues long.

The V call is TRBV19, the J call TRBJ1-2; TRBD1 might be the D (5 bases). This CDR3 is 15 amino acids long. CDR1 LNHDA and CDR2 SQIVND come from the germline V gene (reference sequence). V lost 3 bases and J lost 4, with 15 bases in between. This CDR3 is CASSMPTGGLYGYTF. CDR3 coding DNA: TGTGCCAGTAGTATGCCTACGGGGGGACTCTATGGCTACACCTTC.

V is TRBV11-3 and J is TRBJ1-1; no clear D gene. Germline-derived CDR1 and CDR2 are SGHNT and YENEEA. The CDR3 spans 13 residues. The V end was cut by 3 bases, the J end by 2 bases, with 7 bases between. CDR3 nucleotide sequence: TGTGCCAGCAGCTTTGCGAGAAACACTGAAGCTTTCTTT. Translated: CASSFARNTEAFF.

This clone was recorded only once. This rearrangement joins TRBV27 to TRBJ1-4; D gene ambiguous. V was pared by 6 bases and J by 4 bases, with 18 bases between. This CDR3 is built from 16 residues. Germline-derived CDR1 and CDR2 are MNHEY and SMNVEV (reference sequence). The CDR3 coding sequence is TGTGCCAGCAGCCGGACTCGGACTTCCTATAATGAAAAACTGTTTTTT. Protein: CASSRTRTSYNEKLFF.

The V gene is TRBV5-6, the J gene TRBJ1-2, with D tentatively TRBD1 (5 bases). In germline, CDR1 is SGHDT, CDR2 YYEEEE. V was shortened by 6 bases and J by 4 bases, with 16 bases between the two germline ends. This CDR3 is 14 amino acids long. The CDR3 spells CASTLAGWGYGYTF. As DNA, the CDR3 is TGTGCCAGCACCCTGGCAGGGTGGGGCTATGGCTACACCTTC. Supplemented by reference TRBV5-6 and TRBJ1-2, the full variable domain reads DAGVTQSPTHLIKTRGQQVTLRCSPKSGHDTVSWYQQALGQGPQFIFQYYEEEERQRGNFPDRFSGHQFPNYSSELNVNALLLGDSALYLCASTLAGWGYGYTFGSGTRLTVV.

This sequence joins TRBV5-4 and TRBJ2-3; D is perhaps TRBD1 (6 bases). The V end lost 0 bases, the J end lost 6 bases, and 11 bases lay between the germline ends. The CDR3 has 14 amino acids. CDR1 is SGHNT and CDR2 is YYREEE in the germline V gene (reference sequence). CDR3 residues: CASSLEQGRDTQYF. The DNA for the CDR3 is TGTGCCAGCAGCTTGGAACAGGGCCGCGATACGCAGTATTTT. Drawing the rest from reference TRBV5-4 and TRBJ2-3, the complete variable domain is ETGVTQSPTHLIKTRGQQVTLRCSSQSGHNTVSWYQQALGQGPQFIFQYYREEENGRGNFPPRFSGLQFPNYSSELNVNALELDDSALYLCASSLEQGRDTQYFGPGTRLTVL.

The rearrangement joins TRBV3-1 (or the pseudogene TRBV3-2) to TRBJ1-2, with 8 bases lining up with TRBD1. Germline V lookup: CDR1 LGHDT, CDR2 YNNKEL (reference sequence). V lost 2 bases to trimming and J lost 4 bases; unmatched junction nucleotides: 12. This CDR3 has 17 residues. The CDR3 DNA reads TGTGCCAGCAGCCAACCGCGGCGGGGCAGGGGGCCCTATGGCTACACCTTC. It encodes CASSQPRRGRGPYGYTF.

With regard to this clone: Relative to the germline gene, one junction end is altered; a read error may explain this. The CDR3 reads CASYRGVGNEQFF. CDR3 in DNA: TGCGCCAGCTATCGGGGGGTAGGGAATGAGCAGTTCTTC. The chain recombines TRBV7-8 with TRBJ2-1, with 7 bases identical to TRBD2. The germline V gene has CDR1 SGHVS and CDR2 FQNEAQ. This CDR3 is 13 amino acids long.

The chain has TRBV18 and TRBJ1-3; tentatively, D is TRBD1 (5 bases). The germline CDR1 and CDR2 sequences are KGHSH and LQKENI. The germline V and J ends were trimmed by 6 bases and 1 base, with 16 bases remaining between them. CDR3 length: 16 residues. CDR3 loop: CASSPTRQPSGNTIYF. The DNA of the CDR3 is TGTGCCAGCTCGCCAACCCGACAGCCTTCTGGAAACACCATATATTTT.

The count of this clone is one. The CDR3 here is CASSQGLPGLFDEQYF. CDR3 nucleotides: TGCGCCAGCAGCCAAGGTCTACCGGGACTCTTCGACGAGCAGTACTTC. The V gene is TRBV4-1, the J gene TRBJ2-7, with D tentatively TRBD2 (6 bases). CDR3 length: 16 amino acids. Trimming removed 1 base from V and 5 bases from J, with 18 bases in between. Germline values: CDR1 MGHRA, CDR2 YSYEKL.

This clone showed up just once. The chain combines TRBV30 with TRBJ1-4; the D gene is possibly TRBD1 (5 bases). CDR3 length: 16 residues. Germline CDR1 is GTSNPN and CDR2 is SVGIG (reference sequence). With 0 bases removed from V and 5 bases from J, the gap between germline ends came to 16 bases. The CDR3 sequence is CAWSVRMVGANEKLFF. The CDR3 bases are TGTGCCTGGAGTGTACGTATGGTAGGGGCGAATGAAAAACTGTTTTTT.

The rearrangement uses TRBV2 and TRBJ2-3; TRBD2 agrees at 9 bases. The CDR3 has 14 residues. Germline lookup yields CDR1 SNHLY and CDR2 FYNNEI. The ends lost 6 bases at V and 6 bases at J; junction bases unmatched: 7. CDR3 loop: CASSLAGAGDTQYF. DNA of the CDR3: TGTGCCAGCAGCTTAGCGGGGGCCGGGGATACGCAGTATTTT.

The chain is built from TRBV6-5 and TRBJ2-7, with 7 bases fitting TRBD2. CDR1 is MNHEY, CDR2 SVGAGI, per germline. CDR3 length: 15 residues. After removal of 6 bases from V and 3 bases from J, the junction contained 11 bases not matched to a gene. The CDR3 is CASSRGERGVYEQYF. The CDR3 DNA sequence: TGTGCCAGCAGCCGAGGGGAGCGGGGTGTCTACGAGCAGTACTTC.

This chain links TRBV6-5 with TRBJ1-1; D may be TRBD1 (6 bases). This CDR3 is 13 amino acids long. V was cut by 5 bases and J by 1 base, with 8 bases left in between. Germline V gives CDR1 MNHEY, CDR2 SVGAGI. The CDR3 DNA reads as TGTGCCAGCAGTCGACAGGAGAACACTGAAGCTTTCTTT. Translated: CASSRQENTEAFF.

J is TRBJ2-1 and V is TRBV6-5, with D perhaps matching TRBD2 (6 bases). The CDR3 consists of 10 residues. Looked up from germline, CDR1 is MNHEY and CDR2 is SVGAGI. V was shortened by 8 bases and J by 9 bases, with 8 bases between the two germline ends. The CDR3 spells CASGGIEQFF. DNA for the CDR3: TGTGCCAGCGGGGGGATTGAGCAGTTCTTC.